These T cell receptor beta chains were read from a single sample in a study of T cells in Graves' hyperthyroidism and ophthalmopathy. TCRdb processed the multiplex PCR reads anew with MiXCR; each CDR3 protein has one entry. The sample consists of around 690,000 distinct CDR3 sequences, 15% to 20% of them appearing once. Sequenced input: blood. The origin of the receptors is a middle-aged man with Graves' hyperthyroidism. The CDR3 runs from the conserved cysteine through the conserved F or W. A D gene is named only where the DNA matches it firmly. Clone size is stated in some rows and not others, as once, few, many or a class when expanded.

many	TRBV12-3/TRBV12-4	TRBJ1-2	-	TGTGCCAGCAGTTCCCGGGTCCAGGGATATGGCTACACCTTC	CASSSRVQGYGYTF
-	TRBV9	TRBJ2-1	TRBD1	TGTGCCAGCAGCGTTGGACAGGGGCCCCACAATGAGCAGTTCTTC	CASSVGQGPHNEQFF
few	TRBV12-3/TRBV12-4	TRBJ2-4	-	TGTGCCAGCAATTTGGGATCGGACATTCAGTACTTC	CASNLGSDIQYF
-	TRBV7-8	TRBJ1-5	-	TGTGCCAGCAGCTTATTTGAAGGGGGCAATCAGCCCCAGCATTTT	CASSLFEGGNQPQHF
-	TRBV11-2	TRBJ2-7	-	TGTGCCAGCAGCTCGTCCCGGGACTTCTCCTACGAGCAGTACTTC	CASSSSRDFSYEQYF
few	TRBV28	TRBJ2-7	TRBD1	TGTGCCAGCAGTGACCGGGACAGGGGTTTTGAGCAGTACTTC	CASSDRDRGFEQYF
few	TRBV7-9	TRBJ1-3	-	TGTGCCAGCAGGCGGGACAACTCTGGAAACACCATATATTTT	CASRRDNSGNTIYF
few	TRBV4-1	TRBJ1-3	TRBD1	TGCGCCAGCAGCCAAGAGGGACAGAACTCTGGAAACACCATATATTTT	CASSQEGQNSGNTIYF
many	TRBV10-3	TRBJ1-6	-	TGTGCCATCAGGACCGGGGACGATAATTCACCCCTCCACTTT	CAIRTGDDNSPLHF
many	TRBV10-3	TRBJ1-4	TRBD1	TGTGCCATCAGTGCCGGGACAGGGGCAACTAATGAAAAACTGTTTTTT	CAISAGTGATNEKLFF
many	TRBV11-2	TRBJ2-5	TRBD2	TGTGCCAGCAGCCCGGGACTAGCGGGAACAGAGACCCAGTACTTC	CASSPGLAGTETQYF
many	TRBV7-3	TRBJ1-6	TRBD1	TGTGCCAGCAGCCCCGGACAGGATAATTCACCCCTCCACTTT	CASSPGQDNSPLHF
-	TRBV18	TRBJ1-1	-	TGTGCCAGCTCACCACGGCTGGGTCGGGACACTGAAGCTTTCTTT	CASSPRLGRDTEAFF